Included here is one TCR beta chain sequence, with context. Its antigen target is currently unknown. The input lacks base qualities; no much larger clone sits a single base away. In total, 630 or so healthy bone marrow donors made up the cohort. At the time of sampling, every cohort member was nominally healthy, though immune exposures that went unrecorded were likely present. The donor was CMV seronegative and belonged to the group of around 400 seronegative cohort members. A peripheral blood sample was collected from each donor, and TCR beta sequencing was performed on peripheral blood mononuclear cells. The Qiagen DNeasy Blood Extraction Kit was used to extract genomic DNA from the blood cell samples. This specimen comes from a study of cytomegalovirus exposure and HLA in healthy donors (dated by TCRdb to about 2017). Background on the whole study: In an earlier analysis of under 750 of the donors, 250 to 350 Gb of sequence data and some 120 million unique TCR beta sequences from about 180 million T cells were reported. Roughly five DR-DQ haplotypes were handled as single units for association and clustering because linkage in the cohort was strong. To predict cytomegalovirus infection status, the study brought together high-throughput TCR immunosequencing, statistical association of individual TCRs with disease status, and machine learning. A later analysis re-examined previously published TCR beta repertoires from 610 or so donors and added high-resolution HLA genotyping to investigate patterns of TCR occurrence. In the later analysis, no new phenotypic data were used to find candidate immune exposures; instead, reliance was placed on TCR beta sequences and their occurrence across donors. Typing coverage varied by locus: roughly 629-630 donors for A, B, C, DRB1 and DQB1; roughly 500 for DQA1; more than 600 for DPA1; roughly 450 for DPB1. A separate validation cohort of about 110 different subjects was used in addition to the 666-subject first cohort. The genetic ancestry cluster associated with self-reported Caucasian donors included over 80% of the roughly 400 genotyped donors. Roughly 300 gigabases of sequencing data and approximately 91 million unique TCR sequences made up an early release that covered fewer than 650 HLA-typed donors. The T cell repertoires of some 700 subjects were profiled by immunosequencing and related to cytomegalovirus serostatus. The study aimed to test whether cataloging public T cell receptors could reveal signatures of past pathogen exposure. All discovery cohort repertoires had been generated on a single sequencing platform. To decide whether each TCR beta V gene segment behaved as functional or pseudogenic, an earlier analysis of some 600 of the donors relied on high-throughput TCR beta sequencing. A later genetic analysis used genome-wide SNP genotypes for about 65% of the 666 donors, treating that subset as a discovery cohort. Across approximately 400 genotyped donors of the cohort, an average of about 250,000 unique TCR beta nucleotide sequences per donor were sequenced, and 15% to 20% of those sequences were non-productive. HLA typing included class I and class II loci at four-digit resolution. Donor age, sex, ethnicity and CMV serostatus were compiled alongside the repertoire data.

In the germline V gene, CDR1 corresponds to MGHRA and CDR2 to YSYEKL. After removal of 0 bases from V and 0 bases from J, the junction retains 3 bases not matched to a gene. There are 17 amino acids in the CDR3, from cysteine to phenylalanine inclusive. Only the CDR3 DNA is retained, 51 bases long and in frame from the first base. Library generation was performed with the immunoSEQ multiplex PCR assay. For the multiplex PCR, a mixture combining 60 forward primers for TCR Vbeta segments and 13 reverse primers for TCR Jbeta segments was used. The CDR3 region of rearranged TCR beta genes was amplified from genomic DNA with a multiplex PCR assay. The Illumina HiSeq System was used to sequence the amplified TCR beta libraries as 87-base-pair reads. The published analysis was carried out like this. A later analysis tallied tens of millions of unique TCR beta chains across the 660 or so repertoires, and about 12 million of those chains were shared by two or more donors. To remove PCR and sequencing errors, raw reads were error-corrected and collapsed into unique sequences using a nearest-neighbor algorithm that merged closely related sequences. V, D and J gene segments were assigned by aligning CDR3 sequences to IMGT reference sequences. For a sequence to be retained, a match of at least six nucleotides to both a V gene segment and a J gene segment was required. A rearrangement counted as productive if the CDR3 had no stop codons and remained in frame with V and J, and every other rearrangement counted as non-productive. Following IMGT convention, CDR3 was defined as the stretch from the second conserved V-encoded cysteine to the conserved J-encoded phenylalanine. Sequences without an unambiguous match to a single V gene segment were excluded from the earlier analysis of over 500 of the donors. An earlier analysis of over 450 of the donors classified V segments as functional when productive rearrangements were above 56.7% and as segregating when the standard deviation between donors was above 5%. A statistical classification framework was built for diagnosing cytomegalovirus status from the catalog of TCR beta chain sequences. In a later analysis, TCR nucleotide sequences were compared against IMGT/GENE-DB human TR gene sequences so that V and J genes could be assigned. The TCRdist pipeline was used in a later analysis to assign CDR3 sequences and most-parsimonious VDJ recombination scenarios. In a later analysis, each TCR beta chain was defined by its CDR3 amino acid sequence together with its V-gene family, and reads lacking a unique V-gene family were excluded. In a later analysis, several hundred highly shared, low-generation-probability nucleotide sequences were removed to address suspected cross-contamination and a sequencing artifact. A later analysis calculated a clonal expansion index for each public chain from normalized within-repertoire ranks of inferred template counts. In a later analysis, generation probabilities were computed using a VDJ recombination model fitted to out-of-frame rearrangements, and the results were checked against IGoR. A later analysis scored TCR-TCR, TCR-HLA and TCR-CMV co-occurrence with hypergeometric tests, applying a repertoire-size bias correction to TCR pairs. To estimate false discovery rates, a later analysis permuted the HLA or CMV assignments 20 times. In a later analysis, co-occurring TCRs were grouped with DBSCAN, and TCRdist sequence similarity was added when clustering was performed within HLA-allele-positive subsets. For co-occurrence clustering, repertoires with fewer than 30,000 or more than 120,000 public chains were excluded, along with five or six repertoires with anomalous nucleotide sharing. TCRdb limited this immuneACCESS table to in-frame rearrangements with V and J called. A share of clones is missing; checked studies link under half to unresolved V genes, and the rest is unexplained. That table gives V, J and clone size, and the DNA gave D and trimming. The sample profile shows 120,000 to 150,000 clones; 80% to 85% of them were found once. The ten largest account for under 3.5% of the sample.

The study at large found these results: In vitro tests confirmed that a few of the cytomegalovirus-associated TCR beta chains recognize cytomegalovirus antigens. Because counts were too low, seventeen rarely observed V segments, including chromosome 9 orphons, were excluded from the earlier analysis of several hundred of the donors. In a later analysis, HLA-associated TCR beta chains showed more clonal expansion and lower generation probabilities than non-associated chains that were equally common. An earlier analysis of some 560 of the donors showed that most TCR beta V segments appeared in productive rearrangements either about 87% or about 30% of the time, which broadly matched IMGT annotations. Specific HLA alleles were associated with 15,000 to 20,000 TCR beta sequences at a false discovery rate of 0.05 in a later analysis. According to the authors, the approach could potentially be generalized to other disease states and immunological phenotypes. Because HLA typing was unavailable for some donors at each locus, only the typed subset was used in association tests. In a later analysis, most CMV-associated TCR beta chains were found to appear HLA-restricted, with HLA associations seemingly driven largely by CMV exposure. Correlated functional status among segregating V segments might be attributable to linkage disequilibrium, but an unknown experimental factor could not be ruled out. Immune exposure information for the cohort was limited to CMV serostatus. The 87-base-pair reads could not distinguish some IMGT-functional V segments, including TRBV6-2 and TRBV6-3, so those segments were excluded. According to a later genetic analysis, donors in an Asian-associated ancestry cluster had fewer N-insertions in productive TCRs than the approximately 610-donor mean. Cytomegalovirus status was reported to be diagnosed by the classifier with high specificity and sensitivity in both the original and validation cohorts. In a later analysis, several top co-occurrence clusters were reported to appear linked to parvovirus B19, influenza, CMV and Epstein-Barr virus. When HLA alleles, especially DR and DQ, strongly co-occurred, attributing TCR associations to individual alleles was difficult. Sequencing depth was assumed to be roughly uniform across donors in the presence/absence analyses, though that assumption may not hold. A later genetic analysis associated a missense DCLRE1C variant with V-gene and J-gene trimming of TCR beta chains, and an independent cohort replicated the association. A further reported finding was that TCR beta sequences accurately predicted the HLA-A and HLA-B alleles for most subjects in the first cohort. According to a later analysis, TCR association rates differed among HLA loci, with DRB1 alleles showing the most associated TCRs and HLA-C alleles showing the fewest. Across donors, most TCR sequences were observed very rarely, whereas some public TCRs were present in many individuals. A group of highly shared sequence variants was considered likely to be a technical artifact of the sequencing pipeline. The study gave a list of roughly 150 TCR beta chains associated with cytomegalovirus. Only TCR beta chains were sequenced in this cohort, and the absence of alpha or paired-chain data limited detectable features.

The source material was PBMCs. The receptor comes from a woman in her 30s in good health and CMV-seronegative. The chain is made from TRBV4-1 and TRBJ2-4; 9 bases in the junction line up with TRBD2. The bases are TGCGCCAGCAGCCAAGAGGGACTAGCTCTAGCCAAAAACATTCAGTACTTC. Translated, this gives CASSQEGLALAKNIQYF.